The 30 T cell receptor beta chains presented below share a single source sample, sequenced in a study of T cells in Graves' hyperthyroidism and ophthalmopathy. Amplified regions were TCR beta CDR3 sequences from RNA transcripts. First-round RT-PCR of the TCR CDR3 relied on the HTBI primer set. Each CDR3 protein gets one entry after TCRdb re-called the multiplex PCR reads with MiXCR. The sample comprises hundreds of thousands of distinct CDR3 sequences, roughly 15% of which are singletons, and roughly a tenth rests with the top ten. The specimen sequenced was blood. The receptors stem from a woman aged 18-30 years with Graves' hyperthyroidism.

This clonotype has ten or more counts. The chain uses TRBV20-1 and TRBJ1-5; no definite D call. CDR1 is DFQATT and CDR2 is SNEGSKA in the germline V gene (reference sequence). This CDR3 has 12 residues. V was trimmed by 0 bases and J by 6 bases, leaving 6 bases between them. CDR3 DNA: TGCAGTGCTAGAGAGGGGAGTCAGCCCCAGCATTTT. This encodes CSAREGSQPQHF.

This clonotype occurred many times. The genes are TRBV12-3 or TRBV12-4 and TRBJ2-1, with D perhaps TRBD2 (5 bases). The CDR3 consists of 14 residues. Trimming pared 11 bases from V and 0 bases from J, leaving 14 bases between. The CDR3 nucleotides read TGTGCCGACAAGCGGATCAGCTCCTACAATGAGCAGTTCTTC. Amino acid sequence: CADKRISSYNEQFF.

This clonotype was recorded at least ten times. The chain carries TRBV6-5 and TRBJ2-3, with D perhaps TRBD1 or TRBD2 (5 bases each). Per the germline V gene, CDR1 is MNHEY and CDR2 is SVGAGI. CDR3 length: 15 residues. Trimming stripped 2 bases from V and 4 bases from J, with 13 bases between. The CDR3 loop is CASSYGVLGADTQYF. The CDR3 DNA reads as TGTGCCAGCAGTTACGGGGTCTTGGGGGCAGATACGCAGTATTTT.

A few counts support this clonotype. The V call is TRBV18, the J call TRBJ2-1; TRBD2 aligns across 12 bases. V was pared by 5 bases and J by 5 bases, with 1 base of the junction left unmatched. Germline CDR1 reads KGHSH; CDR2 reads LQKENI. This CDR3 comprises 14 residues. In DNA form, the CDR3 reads TGTGCCAGCTCAGGGACTAGCGGGCACAATGAGCAGTTCTTC. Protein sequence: CASSGTSGHNEQFF.

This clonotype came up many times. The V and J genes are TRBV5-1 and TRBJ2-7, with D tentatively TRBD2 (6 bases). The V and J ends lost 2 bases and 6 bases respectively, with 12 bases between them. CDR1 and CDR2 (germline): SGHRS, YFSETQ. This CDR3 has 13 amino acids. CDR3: CASSFRLESEQYF. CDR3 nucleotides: TGCGCCAGCAGCTTCCGACTAGAGAGCGAGCAGTACTTC.

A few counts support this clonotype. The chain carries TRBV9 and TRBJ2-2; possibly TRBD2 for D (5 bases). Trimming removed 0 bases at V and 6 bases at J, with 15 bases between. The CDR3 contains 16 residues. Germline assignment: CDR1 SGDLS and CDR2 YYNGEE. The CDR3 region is CASSVDRPARAGELFF. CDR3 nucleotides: TGTGCCAGCAGCGTAGATCGGCCGGCGCGGGCCGGGGAGCTGTTTTTT.

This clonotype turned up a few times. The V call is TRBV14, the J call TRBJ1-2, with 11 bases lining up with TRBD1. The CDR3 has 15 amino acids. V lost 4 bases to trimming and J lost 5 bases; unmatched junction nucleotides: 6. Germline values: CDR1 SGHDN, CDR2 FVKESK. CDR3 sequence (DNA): TGTGCCAGCAGCCTCTCCGGGACAGGGGGATATGGCTACACCTTC. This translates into CASSLSGTGGYGYTF. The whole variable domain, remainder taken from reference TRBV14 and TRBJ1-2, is EAGVTQFPSHSVIEKGQTVTLRCDPISGHDNLYWYRRVMGKEIKFLLHFVKESKQDESGMPNNRFLAERTGGTYSTLKVQPAELEDSGVYFCASSLSGTGGYGYTFGSGTRLTVV.

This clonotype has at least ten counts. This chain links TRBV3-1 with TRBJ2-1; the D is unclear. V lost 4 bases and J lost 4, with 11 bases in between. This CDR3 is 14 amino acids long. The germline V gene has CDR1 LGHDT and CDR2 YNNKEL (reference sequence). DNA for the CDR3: TGTGCCAGCAGCCCCAACCCTCAATACAATGAGCAGTTCTTC. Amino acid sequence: CASSPNPQYNEQFF.

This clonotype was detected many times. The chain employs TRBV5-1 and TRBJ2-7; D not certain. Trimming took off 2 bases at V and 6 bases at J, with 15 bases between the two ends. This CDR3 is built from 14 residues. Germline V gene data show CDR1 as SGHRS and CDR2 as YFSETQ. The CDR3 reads CASSFGWQQGEQYF. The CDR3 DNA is TGCGCCAGCAGCTTTGGGTGGCAGCAAGGCGAGCAGTACTTC.

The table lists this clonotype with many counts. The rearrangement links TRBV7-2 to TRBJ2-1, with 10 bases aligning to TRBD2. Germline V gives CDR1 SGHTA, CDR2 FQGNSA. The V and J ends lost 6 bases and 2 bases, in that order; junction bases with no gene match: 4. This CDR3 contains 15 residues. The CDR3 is CASRRAGGAYNEQFF. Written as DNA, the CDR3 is TGTGCCAGCAGGCGAGCGGGAGGGGCCTACAATGAGCAGTTCTTC.

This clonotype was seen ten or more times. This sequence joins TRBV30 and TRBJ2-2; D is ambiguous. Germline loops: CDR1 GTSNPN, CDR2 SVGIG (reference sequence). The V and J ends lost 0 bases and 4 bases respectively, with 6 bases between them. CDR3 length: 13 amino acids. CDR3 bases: TGTGCCTGGAGTGTTCAGGTCACCGGGGAGCTGTTTTTT. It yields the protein CAWSVQVTGELFF.

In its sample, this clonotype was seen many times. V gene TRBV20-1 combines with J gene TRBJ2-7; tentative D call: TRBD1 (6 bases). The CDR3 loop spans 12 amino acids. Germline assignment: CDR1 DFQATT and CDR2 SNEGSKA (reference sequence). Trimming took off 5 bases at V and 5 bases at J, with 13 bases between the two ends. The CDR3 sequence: CSAQGTFDEQYF. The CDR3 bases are TGCAGTGCTCAAGGGACATTCGACGAGCAGTACTTC.

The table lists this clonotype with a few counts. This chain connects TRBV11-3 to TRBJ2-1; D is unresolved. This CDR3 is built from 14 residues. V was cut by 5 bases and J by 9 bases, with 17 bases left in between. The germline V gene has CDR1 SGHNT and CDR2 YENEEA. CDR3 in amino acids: CASSPRRYSFEQFF. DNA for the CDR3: TGTGCCAGCAGCCCACGCCGTTATAGCTTTGAGCAGTTCTTC. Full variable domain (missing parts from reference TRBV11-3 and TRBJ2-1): EAGVVQSPRYKIIEKKQPVAFWCNPISGHNTLYWYLQNLGQGPELLIRYENEEAVDDSQLPKDRFSAERLKGVDSTLKIQPAELGDSAVYLCASSPRRYSFEQFFGPGTRLTVL.

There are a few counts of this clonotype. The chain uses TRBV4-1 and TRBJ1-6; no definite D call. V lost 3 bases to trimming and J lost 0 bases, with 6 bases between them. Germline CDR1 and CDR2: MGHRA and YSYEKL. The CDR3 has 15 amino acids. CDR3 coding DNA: TGCGCCAGCAGCCAGCGTAGCTCCTATAATTCACCCCTCCACTTT. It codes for CASSQRSSYNSPLHF.

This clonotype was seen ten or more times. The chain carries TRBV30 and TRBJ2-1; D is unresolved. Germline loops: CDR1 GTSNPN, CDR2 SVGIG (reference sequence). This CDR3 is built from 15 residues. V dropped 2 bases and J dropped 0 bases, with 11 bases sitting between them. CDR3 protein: CAWSNGRSSYNEQFF. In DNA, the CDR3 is TGTGCCTGGAGTAATGGCAGGAGCTCCTACAATGAGCAGTTCTTC.

The CDR3 sequence: CSARTGGNEKLFF. The CDR3 DNA follows: TGCAGCGCCAGGACAGGGGGTAATGAAAAACTGTTTTTT. The chain carries TRBV29-1 and TRBJ1-4; 10 positions match TRBD1. Trimming at V came to 7 bases and at J to 4 bases, leaving 3 bases not matched to a gene. CDR1 SQVTM and CDR2 ANQGSEA come from the germline V gene. The CDR3 length is 13 residues.

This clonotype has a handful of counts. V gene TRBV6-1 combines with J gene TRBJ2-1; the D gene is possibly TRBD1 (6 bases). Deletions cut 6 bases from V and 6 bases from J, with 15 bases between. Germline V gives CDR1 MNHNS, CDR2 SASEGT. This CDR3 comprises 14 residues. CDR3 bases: TGTGCCAGCAGCTCGGGACACCGGGGCAATGAGCAGTTCTTC. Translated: CASSSGHRGNEQFF.

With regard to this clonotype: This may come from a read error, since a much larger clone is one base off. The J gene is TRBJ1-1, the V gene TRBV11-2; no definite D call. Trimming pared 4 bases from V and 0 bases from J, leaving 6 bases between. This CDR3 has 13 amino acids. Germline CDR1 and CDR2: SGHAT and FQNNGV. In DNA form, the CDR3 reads TGTGCCAGCAGCTCAAACGTGAACACTGAAGCTTTCTTT. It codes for CASSSNVNTEAFF.

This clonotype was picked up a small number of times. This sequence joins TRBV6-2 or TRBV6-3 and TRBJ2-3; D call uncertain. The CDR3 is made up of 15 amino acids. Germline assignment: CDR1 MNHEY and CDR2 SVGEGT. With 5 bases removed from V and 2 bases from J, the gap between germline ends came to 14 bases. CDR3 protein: CASSPLGPVTDTQYF. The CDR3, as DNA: TGTGCCAGCAGTCCGTTAGGACCGGTCACAGATACGCAGTATTTT.

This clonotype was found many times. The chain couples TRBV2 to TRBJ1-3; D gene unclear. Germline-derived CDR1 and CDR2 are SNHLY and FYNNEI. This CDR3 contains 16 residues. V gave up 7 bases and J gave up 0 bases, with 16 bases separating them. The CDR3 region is CASTPRVGDSGNTIYF. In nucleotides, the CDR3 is TGTGCCAGCACCCCAAGGGTTGGGGACTCTGGAAACACCATATATTTT.

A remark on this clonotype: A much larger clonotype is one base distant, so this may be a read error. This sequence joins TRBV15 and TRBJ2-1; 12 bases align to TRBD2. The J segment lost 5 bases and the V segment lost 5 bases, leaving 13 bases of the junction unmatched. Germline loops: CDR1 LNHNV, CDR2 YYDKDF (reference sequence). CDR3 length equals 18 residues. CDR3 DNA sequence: TGTGCCACCAGCCTTCCGGGACTAGCGGGTTACAGGAACAATGAGCAGTTCTTC. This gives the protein CATSLPGLAGYRNNEQFF.

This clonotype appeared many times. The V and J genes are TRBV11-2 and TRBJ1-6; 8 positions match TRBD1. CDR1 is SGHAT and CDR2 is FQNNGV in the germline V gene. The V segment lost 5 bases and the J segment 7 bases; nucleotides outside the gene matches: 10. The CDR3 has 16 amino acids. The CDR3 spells CASSPIWDRRNSPLHF. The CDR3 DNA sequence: TGTGCCAGCAGCCCTATCTGGGACAGGAGGAATTCACCCCTCCACTTT. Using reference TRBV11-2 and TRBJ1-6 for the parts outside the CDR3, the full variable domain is EAGVAQSPRYKIIEKRQSVAFWCNPISGHATLYWYQQILGQGPKLLIQFQNNGVVDDSQLPKDRFSAERLKGVDSTLKIQPAKLEDSAVYLCASSPIWDRRNSPLHFGNGTRLTVT.

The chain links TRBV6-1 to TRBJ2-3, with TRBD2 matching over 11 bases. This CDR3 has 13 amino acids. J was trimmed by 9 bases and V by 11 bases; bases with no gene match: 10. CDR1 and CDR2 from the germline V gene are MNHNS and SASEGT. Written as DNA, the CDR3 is TGTGCCGCGGGGACTAGCGGCCATGGGACGCAGTATTTT. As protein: CAAGTSGHGTQYF.

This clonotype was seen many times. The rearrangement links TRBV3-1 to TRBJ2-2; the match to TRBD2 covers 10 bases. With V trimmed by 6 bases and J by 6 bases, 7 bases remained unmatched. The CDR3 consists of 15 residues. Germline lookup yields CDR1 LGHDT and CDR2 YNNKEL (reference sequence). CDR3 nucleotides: TGTGCCAGCAGTCCCCTAGCGGGAGTGGCCGGGGAGCTGTTTTTT. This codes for CASSPLAGVAGELFF.

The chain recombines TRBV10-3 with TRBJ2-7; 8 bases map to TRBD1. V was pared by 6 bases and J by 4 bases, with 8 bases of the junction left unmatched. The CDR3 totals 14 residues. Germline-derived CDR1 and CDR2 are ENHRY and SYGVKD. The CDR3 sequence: CAIRDPGTGYEQYF. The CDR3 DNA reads TGTGCCATCAGGGATCCGGGGACAGGATACGAGCAGTACTTC.

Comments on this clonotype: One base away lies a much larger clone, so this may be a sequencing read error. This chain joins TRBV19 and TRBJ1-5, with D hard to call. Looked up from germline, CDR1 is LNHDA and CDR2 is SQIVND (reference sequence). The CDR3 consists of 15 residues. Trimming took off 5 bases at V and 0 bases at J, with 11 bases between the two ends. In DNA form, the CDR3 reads TGTGCCAGTAGTGTGTCCGCCTATAGCAATCAGCCCCAGCATTTT. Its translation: CASSVSAYSNQPQHF.

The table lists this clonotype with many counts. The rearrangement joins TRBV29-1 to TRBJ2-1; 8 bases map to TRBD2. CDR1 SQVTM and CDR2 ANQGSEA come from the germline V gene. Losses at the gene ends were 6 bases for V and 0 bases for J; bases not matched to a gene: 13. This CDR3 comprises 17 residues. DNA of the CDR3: TGCAGCGTCCGACCTAAAAGCGGGAGCATCTCCTACAATGAGCAGTTCTTC. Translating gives CSVRPKSGSISYNEQFF.

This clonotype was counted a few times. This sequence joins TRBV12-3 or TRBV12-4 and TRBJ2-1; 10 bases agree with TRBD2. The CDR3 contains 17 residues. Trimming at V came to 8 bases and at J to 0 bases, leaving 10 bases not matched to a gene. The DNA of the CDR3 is TGTGCCAGCGGTTCTGGACTAGCGGAAAGCTCCTACAATGAGCAGTTCTTC. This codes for CASGSGLAESSYNEQFF.

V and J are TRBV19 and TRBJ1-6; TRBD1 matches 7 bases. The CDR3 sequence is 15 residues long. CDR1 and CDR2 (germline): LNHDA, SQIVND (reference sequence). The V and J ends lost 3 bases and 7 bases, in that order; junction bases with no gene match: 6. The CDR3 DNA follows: TGTGCCAGTAGTATGGCCGGGACAGAGAATTCACCCCTCCACTTT. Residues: CASSMAGTENSPLHF.

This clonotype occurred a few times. CDR3 sequence: CASSQDLGAAGNGYTF. CDR3 nucleotide sequence: TGTGCCAGCAGCCAAGATCTGGGGGCGGCGGGTAATGGCTACACCTTC. V is TRBV3-1 and J is TRBJ1-2, with D possibly matching TRBD1 (6 bases). Looked up from germline, CDR1 is LGHDT and CDR2 is YNNKEL (reference sequence). CDR3 length: 16 residues. The V gene lost 0 bases and the J gene lost 6 bases, with 17 bases spanning the gap.